Presented here are 18 T cell receptor beta chains from one specimen sequenced in a study of T cell repertoires in cytomegalovirus infection. These receptors have no identified antigens. TCRdb independently ran MiXCR on the reads; one entry per CDR3 protein. The sample contains approximately 220,000 distinct CDR3 sequences, 35% to 40% of which appear only once. This material consisted of CD8+ T cells from cultured PBMCs, taken from culture after CMV antigen stimulation. The receptor source for this set is a human donor in good health (CMV status not recorded). Some clones in this sample may be carry-over from other donors' samples.

This rearrangement joins TRBV5-4 to TRBJ2-3; D ambiguous. V lost 5 bases to trimming and J lost 1 base, with 20 bases between them. The CDR3 consists of 17 residues. The germline CDR1 and CDR2 sequences are SGHNT and YYREEE (reference sequence). CDR3 amino acids: CASSSQLGKIGTDTQYF. CDR3 in DNA: TGTGCCAGCAGTTCGCAGCTGGGGAAGATCGGCACAGATACGCAGTATTTT.

This clonotype has just a few counts. This chain uses TRBV7-4 with TRBJ2-3; TRBD2 agrees at 10 bases. CDR1 and CDR2 (germline): SGHVT, SQSDAQ. The V and J ends lost 3 bases and 2 bases, in that order; junction bases with no gene match: 8. This CDR3 contains 17 residues. This CDR3 is CASSLRTSGDYTDTQYF. CDR3 DNA sequence: TGTGCCAGCAGCTTGCGGACTAGCGGAGATTACACAGATACGCAGTATTTT.

The V and J genes are TRBV9 and TRBJ2-1; no definite D call. The V end lost 3 bases, the J end lost 10 bases, and 8 bases lay between the germline ends. Per the germline V gene, CDR1 is SGDLS and CDR2 is YYNGEE. The CDR3 is made up of 11 amino acids. The CDR3 here is CASSDLTEQFF. The CDR3 DNA sequence: TGTGCCAGCAGCGACCTTACGGAGCAGTTCTTC.

This clonotype came up a few times. This chain connects TRBV9 to TRBJ1-1; D is unclear. Germline V lookup: CDR1 SGDLS, CDR2 YYNGEE. Trimming shortened V by 0 bases and J by 8 bases, and 11 bases separated the two germline ends. The CDR3 has 13 residues. CDR3: CASSVAGFAEAFF. CDR3 in DNA: TGTGCCAGCAGCGTAGCTGGTTTCGCGGAAGCTTTCTTT.

This clonotype was seen just once. The rearrangement uses TRBV5-4 and TRBJ2-3; 7 bases are shared with TRBD1. The V segment lost 4 bases and the J segment 0 bases; nucleotides outside the gene matches: 5. In germline, CDR1 is SGHNT, CDR2 YYREEE (reference sequence). The CDR3 covers 15 residues. DNA for the CDR3: TGTGCCAGCAGCCTGTGGGACAGAAGCACAGATACGCAGTATTTT. Translation: CASSLWDRSTDTQYF. The full variable domain, rest sourced from reference TRBV5-4 and TRBJ2-3, is ETGVTQSPTHLIKTRGQQVTLRCSSQSGHNTVSWYQQALGQGPQFIFQYYREEENGRGNFPPRFSGLQFPNYSSELNVNALELDDSALYLCASSLWDRSTDTQYFGPGTRLTVL.

The gene calls are TRBV20-1 and TRBJ2-7, with TRBD1 as a possible D gene (5 bases). Germline V lookup: CDR1 DFQATT, CDR2 SNEGSKA (reference sequence). V was clipped by 6 bases and J by 5 bases, with 20 bases between them. CDR3 length equals 14 residues. The CDR3 DNA reads TGCAGTGCCGACTTCAGGGAAAGAACGAACGAGCAGTACTTC. Encoded protein: CSADFRERTNEQYF.

This clonotype has only a few counts. CDR3 sequence (DNA): TGTGCCAGCAGTTACTCGTGGGACTCTAATTCACCCCTCCACTTT. It encodes CASSYSWDSNSPLHF. The rearrangement joins TRBV6-6 to TRBJ1-6; D might be TRBD1 (5 bases). With 0 bases removed from V and 6 bases from J, the gap between germline ends came to 9 bases. The CDR3 is 15 residues long. Germline assignment: CDR1 MNHNY and CDR2 SVGAGI (reference sequence).

The chain couples TRBV11-1 to TRBJ1-5; D is possibly TRBD1 (5 bases). The CDR3 extends over 13 amino acids. The ends were cut back, 5 bases at V and 7 bases at J, with 12 bases in the middle. Germline V lookup: CDR1 SGHAT, CDR2 FQDESV (reference sequence). CDR3 in amino acids: CASSPGATQPQHF. In DNA form, the CDR3 reads TGTGCCAGCAGCCCTGGGGCAACCCAGCCCCAGCATTTT.

CDR3 sequence (DNA): TGCAGCGTTGAACCGCAGGGGCCAGAGACCCAGTACTTC. Translating it yields CSVEPQGPETQYF. The V gene is TRBV29-1, the J gene TRBJ2-5; TRBD1 might be the D (6 bases). The CDR3 runs 13 residues. The germline V gene has CDR1 SQVTM and CDR2 ANQGSEA. V lost 2 bases to trimming and J lost 4 bases, with 11 bases between them.

The V gene is TRBV13, the J gene TRBJ2-1; TRBD1 is a possible D gene (6 bases). Trimming stripped 3 bases from V and 6 bases from J, with 15 bases between. Germline CDR1 PRHDT, CDR2 FYEKMQ (reference sequence). CDR3 length: 15 amino acids. The CDR3 region has the DNA TGTGCCAGCAGCTTTTATAACAGGGTCTCCAATGAGCAGTTCTTC. It specifies CASSFYNRVSNEQFF.

DNA of the CDR3: TGTGCCAGCAGCCCGATGGGACAGAGGAACACTGAAGCTTTCTTT. It translates to CASSPMGQRNTEAFF. The chain is built from TRBV5-6 and TRBJ1-1; 7 bases agree with TRBD1. The ends lost 4 bases at V and 1 base at J; junction bases unmatched: 7. CDR1 and CDR2 (germline): SGHDT, YYEEEE. This CDR3 is 15 amino acids long.

This clonotype was counted at least ten times. This chain connects TRBV6-1 to TRBJ1-1; D is uncertain. V was pared by 2 bases and J by 1 base, with 8 bases between. CDR3 size: 14 residues. From germline, CDR1 is MNHNS and CDR2 SASEGT. The CDR3 bases are TGTGCCAGCAGTGAAAGGCCTGGGAACACTGAAGCTTTCTTT. Encoded protein: CASSERPGNTEAFF.

CDR3 sequence: CASSPEVNRRSNYGYTF. CDR3 in DNA: TGTGCCAGCAGCCCTGAAGTCAACAGGAGATCTAACTATGGCTACACCTTC. V gene TRBV4-2 combines with J gene TRBJ1-2; D might be TRBD1 (5 bases). Per the germline V gene, CDR1 is LGHNA and CDR2 is YNFKEQ. V lost 4 bases to trimming and J lost 0 bases, with 18 bases between them. The CDR3 has 17 amino acids.

V gene TRBV9 combines with J gene TRBJ1-6; 7 nucleotides agree with TRBD1. This CDR3 is 15 amino acids long. J lost 10 bases, V lost 0 bases, and 7 bases had no gene match. CDR1 is SGDLS and CDR2 is YYNGEE in the germline V gene. The CDR3 spells CASSVGDRAGSPLHF. The CDR3 DNA follows: TGTGCCAGCAGCGTAGGCGACAGGGCCGGGTCACCCCTCCACTTT. The variable domain in full, completed from reference TRBV9 and TRBJ1-6, reads DSGVTQTPKHLITATGQRVTLRCSPRSGDLSVYWYQQSLDQGLQFLIQYYNGEERAKGNILERFSAQQFPDLHSELNLSSLELGDSALYFCASSVGDRAGSPLHFGNGTRLTVT.

This chain uses TRBV7-3 with TRBJ2-3; 11 bases map to TRBD2. V was pared by 1 base and J by 5 bases, with 2 bases of the junction left unmatched. The germline V gene encodes CDR1 SGHTA and CDR2 FQGTGA. The CDR3 has 15 amino acids. CDR3 sequence: CASSLRLAGLDTQYF. DNA for the CDR3: TGTGCCAGCAGCTTAAGACTAGCGGGACTAGATACGCAGTATTTT.

This chain connects TRBV18 to TRBJ1-1, with a weak D call TRBD1 (6 bases). Germline CDR1 KGHSH, CDR2 LQKENI. Trimming removed 6 bases at V and 6 bases at J, with 14 bases between. This CDR3 is built from 13 residues. CDR3 nucleotide sequence: TGTGCCAGCTCCCTTACCGGACAGCCTGAAGCTTTCTTT. Translation: CASSLTGQPEAFF.

The chain is built from TRBV30 and TRBJ1-2; D is possibly TRBD1 (6 bases). The CDR3 is 15 residues long. CDR1 is GTSNPN and CDR2 is SVGIG in the germline V gene (reference sequence). V was clipped by 0 bases and J by 4 bases, with 15 bases between them. DNA of the CDR3: TGTGCCTGGAGTGTAGAGGACAGTTTTGGCTATGGCTACACCTTC. Encoded protein: CAWSVEDSFGYGYTF. Full variable domain (rest looked up from reference TRBV30 and TRBJ1-2): SQTIHQWPATLVQPVGSPLSLECTVEGTSNPNLYWYRQAAGRGLQLLFYSVGIGQISSEVPQNLSASRPQDRQFILSSKKLLLSDSGFYLCAWSVEDSFGYGYTFGSGTRLTVV.

This clonotype came up a few times. The chain employs TRBV6-5 and TRBJ2-1, with TRBD2 matching 12 bases. CDR1 is MNHEY, CDR2 SVGAGI, per germline. This CDR3 comprises 21 residues. Unmatched junction bases numbered 17, after V lost 0 bases and J lost 5 bases. CDR3 sequence: CASSYSTRASGRAPLHNEQFF. CDR3 in DNA: TGTGCCAGCAGTTACTCGACCCGAGCTAGCGGGAGGGCCCCACTCCACAATGAGCAGTTCTTC.